The present T cell receptor (beta chain) was sequenced within a study of T cell responses to AZD1222 COVID-19 vaccine. Note on this clone: Antigen unknown.

Sequencing used immunoSEQ multiplex PCR; TCRdb keeps in-frame clones, though not all of them. The sample holds about 170,000 clones; around nine tenths are singletons and the top ten take around 1%. Whole-study results and caveats: Females made up more of the donors, who were largely white British, and clonal diversity may have come out too low. At 160-218 and 743-854, vaccine-associated CD4 TCRs were dominant, and they spanned spike. Reports say nearly half of spike-specific TCRs go after unmutated variant regions. Sampled repertoires all dated from after the peak T cell response.

From germline, CDR1 is LNHDA and CDR2 SQIVND (reference sequence). The CDR3 has 15 residues. V lost 2 bases and J 5 bases, leaving 13 bases between the germline ends. The chain links TRBV19 to TRBJ1-5; D is unresolved. Sample: peripheral blood, taken 28 days after the second AZD1222 dose. The TCR sequence derives from an adult who received the AZD1222 COVID-19 vaccine. CDR3 in DNA: TGTGCCAGTAGTATAAGAGGGAAAGGTCATCAGCCCCAGCATTTT. The encoded protein is CASSIRGKGHQPQHF.